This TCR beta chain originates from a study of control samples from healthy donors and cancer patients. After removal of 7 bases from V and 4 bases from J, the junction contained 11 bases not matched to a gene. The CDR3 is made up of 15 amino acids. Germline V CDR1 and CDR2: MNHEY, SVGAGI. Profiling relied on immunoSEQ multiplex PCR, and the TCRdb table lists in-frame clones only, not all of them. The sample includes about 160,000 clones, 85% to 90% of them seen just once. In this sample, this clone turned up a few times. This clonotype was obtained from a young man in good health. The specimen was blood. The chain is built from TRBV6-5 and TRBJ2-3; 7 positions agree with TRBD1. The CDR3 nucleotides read TGTGCCAGCAATCACAGGGGCGCGAGAGCAGATACGCAGTATTTT. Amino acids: CASNHRGARADTQYF.